This record concerns one T cell receptor beta chain sequence. PCR was performed using 60 Vbeta and 13 Jbeta primers. This table comes from immunoSEQ multiplex PCR, and its TCRdb copy is limited to in-frame clones, with some not included. Of some 150,000 clones listed, roughly 63% are singletons. This entry belongs to a study of cytomegalovirus exposure and HLA in healthy donors. The TCR comes from a woman aged 55-70 years in good health and CMV-seropositive. Sequences were obtained from PBMCs.

The CDR3 here is CASKAGGSRTEAFF. In DNA form, the CDR3 reads TGTGCCAGCAAAGCTGGGGGGAGCAGAACTGAAGCTTTCTTT. The genes are TRBV2 and TRBJ1-1; possibly TRBD1 for D (5 bases). V gave up 7 bases and J gave up 5 bases, with 17 bases separating them. CDR1 and CDR2 (germline): SNHLY, FYNNEI. This CDR3 is built from 14 residues.